Each of the 23 T cell receptor beta chains below was sequenced from the same sample in a study of shared clonotypes between healthy human individuals (dated by TCRdb to the early 2020s). Preparation of the library involved the immunoSEQ multiplex PCR assay. In its TCRdb copy, this immuneACCESS table keeps in-frame sequences only and misses some clones. Where compared with another copy, unresolved V genes explain less than half of these, and the others have no known cause. This sample is represented by about a million clones; about 75% of them were singletons. The ten largest clones capture over 1.3% of the sample. The sequenced sample consisted of memory CD4+ T cells sorted from blood. Taken with the paper, the label for cell subset or site translates to: CD45RA-negative fraction. The source is a man younger than 35 in good health.

V is TRBV4-1 and J is TRBJ2-5; possibly TRBD1 or TRBD2 for D (5 bases each). V was shortened by 0 bases and J by 2 bases, with 13 bases between the two germline ends. Germline-derived CDR1 and CDR2 are MGHRA and YSYEKL. CDR3 length: 16 amino acids. CDR3 coding DNA: TGCGCCAGCAGCCAAGAAGCCTGGGACCGTCAAGAGACCCAGTACTTC. Translation gives CASSQEAWDRQETQYF.

Comment on this clone: Other DNA sequences in this specimen translate into the identical CDR3. V is TRBV18 and J is TRBJ2-3, with D possibly matching TRBD2 (5 bases). The V and J ends lost 2 bases and 1 base respectively, with 10 bases between them. Germline CDR1 KGHSH, CDR2 LQKENI. CDR3 size: 15 residues. DNA for the CDR3: TGTGCCAGCTCACCAGGGCTAGCAGGCACAGATACGCAGTATTTT. Protein product: CASSPGLAGTDTQYF.

In regard to this clone: A far more abundant clone sits one base away, making this likely a read error. V is TRBV6-1 and J is TRBJ1-2; D uncertain. The CDR3 loop spans 11 amino acids. The V end was cut by 3 bases, the J end by 3 bases, with 2 bases between. The germline gives CDR1 MNHNS, CDR2 SASEGT. CDR3 DNA sequence: TGTGCCAGCAGTGATGACTATGGCTACACCTTC. The encoded protein is CASSDDYGYTF.

The rearrangement uses TRBV4-3 and TRBJ2-2; TRBD2 might be the D (5 bases). The CDR3 has 15 residues. The V gene lost 1 base and the J gene lost 0 bases, with 6 bases spanning the gap. The germline V gene has CDR1 LGHNA and CDR2 YSLEER. For the CDR3, the DNA is TGCGCCAGCAGCCAAGGAGCGGCGAACACCGGGGAGCTGTTTTTT. Translated: CASSQGAANTGELFF.

The genes are TRBV5-1 and TRBJ1-1; TRBD1 is a possible D gene (5 bases). The CDR3 is 15 amino acids. Germline loops: CDR1 SGHRS, CDR2 YFSETQ. V lost 8 bases and J lost 5, with 22 bases in between. The CDR3 protein is CASHVGDPGGTEAFF. The CDR3 DNA reads TGCGCCAGTCACGTGGGGGACCCCGGAGGGACTGAAGCTTTCTTT.

The chain couples TRBV6-6 to TRBJ2-5, with D unresolved. The ends were cut back, 6 bases at V and 7 bases at J, with 15 bases in the middle. The CDR3 covers 13 residues. The germline gives CDR1 MNHNY, CDR2 SVGAGI (reference sequence). CDR3 bases: TGTGCCAGCAGGGGCCATTCAGATGGGACCCAGTACTTC. Its translation is CASRGHSDGTQYF.

The rearrangement joins TRBV2 to TRBJ2-1; TRBD1 matches at 8 bases. The CDR3 extends over 14 amino acids. With V trimmed by 8 bases and J by 7 bases, 10 bases remained unmatched. Germline CDR1 reads SNHLY; CDR2 reads FYNNEI. The CDR3 nucleotides are TGTGCCAGCGATCCCACAAACAGGGGGAATGAGCAGTTCTTC. It yields the protein CASDPTNRGNEQFF.

The V gene is TRBV28, the J gene TRBJ1-1; no definite D call. There are 12 residues in the CDR3. V shed 7 bases and J shed 5 bases, with 11 bases lying between them. Germline V gene data show CDR1 as MDHEN and CDR2 as SYDVKM. As DNA, the CDR3 is TGTGCCAGCACCACCTCGGGGACTGAAGCTTTCTTT. Amino acid sequence: CASTTSGTEAFF.

This clone has more than one count but fewer than ten. V and J are TRBV4-3 and TRBJ2-1, with 8 bases lining up with TRBD2. V was pared by 0 bases and J by 1 base, with 5 bases of the junction left unmatched. The CDR3 extends over 17 amino acids. Germline V gene sequence: CDR1 LGHNA, CDR2 YSLEER. As DNA, the CDR3 is TGCGCCAGCAGCCAAGATCCAGCGGGAGCGTCCTACAATGAGCAGTTCTTC. Translated: CASSQDPAGASYNEQFF.

This clone was picked up a small number of times. The chain recombines TRBV30 with TRBJ1-6, with D perhaps TRBD1 (5 bases). This CDR3 has 18 amino acids. Trimming stripped 3 bases from V and 0 bases from J, with 18 bases between. Germline V CDR1 and CDR2: GTSNPN, SVGIG (reference sequence). The CDR3 bases are TGTGCCTGGAGCCGACCGGGACGGAAAAGCTCCTATAATTCACCCCTCCACTTT. As protein: CAWSRPGRKSSYNSPLHF.

CDR3 sequence reads: CASSKDMNTEAFF. DNA of the CDR3: TGTGCCAGCTCAAAGGACATGAACACTGAAGCTTTCTTT. V gene TRBV18 combines with J gene TRBJ1-1; possible D gene TRBD1, 5 bases. The CDR3 contains 13 residues. V was shortened by 5 bases and J by 0 bases, with 7 bases between the two germline ends. In germline, CDR1 is KGHSH, CDR2 LQKENI.

The chain couples TRBV9 to TRBJ1-6, with D possibly TRBD1 on 6 matching bases. The V and J ends lost 3 bases and 9 bases respectively, with 19 bases between them. Germline CDR1 and CDR2: SGDLS and YYNGEE. CDR3 size: 16 residues. The CDR3 DNA reads TGTGCCAGCAGCGGCCAAGGGCAAACAGGGAGTTCACCCCTCCACTTT. It encodes CASSGQGQTGSSPLHF. The variable domain in full, completed from reference TRBV9 and TRBJ1-6, reads DSGVTQTPKHLITATGQRVTLRCSPRSGDLSVYWYQQSLDQGLQFLIQYYNGEERAKGNILERFSAQQFPDLHSELNLSSLELGDSALYFCASSGQGQTGSSPLHFGNGTRLTVT.

This clone was counted a few times. Other DNA variants within this sample encode the same CDR3. The chain uses TRBV5-6 and TRBJ1-4; D gene uncertain. The germline V gene encodes CDR1 SGHDT and CDR2 YYEEEE. This CDR3 region has 14 residues. The V end lost 4 bases, the J end lost 6 bases, and 13 bases lay between the germline ends. In DNA, the CDR3 is TGTGCCAGCAGCCCGGGAGGGAGGTATGAAAAACTGTTTTTT. This translates into CASSPGGRYEKLFF. Combining the CDR3 with reference TRBV5-6 and TRBJ1-4 gives the whole variable domain DAGVTQSPTHLIKTRGQQVTLRCSPKSGHDTVSWYQQALGQGPQFIFQYYEEEERQRGNFPDRFSGHQFPNYSSELNVNALLLGDSALYLCASSPGGRYEKLFFGSGTQLSVL.

V usage is TRBV11-2 and J usage is TRBJ1-1; D might be TRBD1 (6 bases). Trimming stripped 5 bases from V and 2 bases from J, with 15 bases between. CDR1 and CDR2 from the germline V gene are SGHAT and FQNNGV. The CDR3 extends over 15 amino acids. CDR3 sequence: CASSREGRGNTEAFF. For the CDR3, the DNA is TGTGCCAGCAGCCGGGAGGGCAGGGGAAACACTGAAGCTTTCTTT. Supplemented by reference TRBV11-2 and TRBJ1-1, the full variable domain reads EAGVAQSPRYKIIEKRQSVAFWCNPISGHATLYWYQQILGQGPKLLIQFQNNGVVDDSQLPKDRFSAERLKGVDSTLKIQPAKLEDSAVYLCASSREGRGNTEAFFGQGTRLTVV.

For the CDR3, the DNA is TGTGCCAGCAGCGCCGGCGACAGGGGATCACAAGAGACCCAGTACTTC. Amino acids: CASSAGDRGSQETQYF. The chain combines TRBV7-9 with TRBJ2-5; 8 positions agree with TRBD1. The length of the CDR3 is 16 residues. Germline CDR1 SEHNR, CDR2 FQNEAQ (reference sequence). Trimming removed 5 bases from V and 2 bases from J; junction bases left unmatched: 10.

The chain is built from TRBV5-4 and TRBJ2-5; D is ambiguous. Germline-derived CDR1 and CDR2 are SGHNT and YYREEE (reference sequence). The V end was cut by 4 bases, the J end by 7 bases, with 8 bases between. This CDR3 contains 11 residues. The CDR3 spells CASSLSGTQYF. The CDR3 region has the DNA TGTGCCAGCAGCCTCTCCGGGACCCAGTACTTC.

The V gene is TRBV30, the J gene TRBJ1-5; D perhaps matches TRBD1 (5 bases). V lost 0 bases to trimming and J lost 4 bases, with 10 bases between them. Germline V lookup: CDR1 GTSNPN, CDR2 SVGIG (reference sequence). This CDR3 has 14 amino acids. The CDR3 nucleotides read TGTGCCTGGAGTGTAGCAGGGTGGAATCAGCCCCAGCATTTT. Translation gives CAWSVAGWNQPQHF.

Note on this clone: The same CDR3 is also encoded by other DNA sequences in this sample. The genes are TRBV18 and TRBJ2-7, with TRBD2 matching over 7 bases. The trim removed 2 bases at V and 1 base at J, leaving 2 bases unmatched. CDR1 and CDR2 from the germline V gene are KGHSH and LQKENI. The CDR3 has 14 residues. CDR3 coding DNA: TGTGCCAGCTCACCAGGGGGGGTATCCTACGAGCAGTACTTC. Its translation: CASSPGGVSYEQYF.

V gene TRBV5-1 combines with J gene TRBJ1-2; no reliable D call. With 4 bases removed from V and 8 bases from J, the gap between germline ends came to 15 bases. Germline V gives CDR1 SGHRS, CDR2 YFSETQ. The CDR3 has 13 residues. The CDR3 DNA reads TGCGCCAGCAGCCCCCGAAGAGGTTTGGGCTACACCTTC. Translation: CASSPRRGLGYTF.

This clone was counted once. This chain links TRBV19 with TRBJ2-3; possible D gene TRBD2, 6 bases. CDR3 size: 14 residues. Trimming left V 7 bases short and J 1 base short, with 12 bases between. Germline assignment: CDR1 LNHDA and CDR2 SQIVND (reference sequence). CDR3 amino acids: CASKLSGGTDTQYF. Written as DNA, the CDR3 is TGTGCCAGTAAGTTGTCGGGGGGCACAGATACGCAGTATTTT.

This rearrangement joins TRBV19 to TRBJ2-3; 8 positions match TRBD2. CDR3 length: 15 residues. V shed 7 bases, J shed 3 bases, and the junction held 9 bases outside the gene matches. CDR1 is LNHDA, CDR2 SQIVND, per germline (reference sequence). CDR3 loop: CASTGGSLLTDTQYF. The CDR3 DNA follows: TGTGCCAGTACGGGAGGGTCTCTCTTGACAGATACGCAGTATTTT.

The chain combines TRBV28 with TRBJ1-2, with D uncertain. Trimming stripped 5 bases from V and 2 bases from J, with 6 bases between. Germline loops: CDR1 MDHEN, CDR2 SYDVKM. CDR3 length: 12 residues. The CDR3 here is CASSVSNYGYTF. CDR3 bases: TGTGCCAGCAGTGTGTCCAACTATGGCTACACCTTC.

Only a few counts were recorded for this clone. This sample also contains other DNA sequences that code for the same CDR3. J is TRBJ1-2 and V is TRBV6-6, with no clear D. The V and J ends lost 5 bases and 2 bases respectively, with 9 bases between them. CDR1 is MNHNY and CDR2 is SVGAGI in the germline V gene (reference sequence). The CDR3 has 13 amino acids. The CDR3 region is CASSPDSNYGYTF. CDR3 DNA sequence: TGTGCCAGCAGTCCCGACTCGAACTATGGCTACACCTTC.